This T cell receptor (beta chain) was retrieved from a study of T-cell reconstitution after alpha-beta-depleted transplantation in children. J gave up 3 bases and V 3 bases, and 6 bases lay outside the gene matches. CDR3 size: 16 residues. The V gene's germline CDR1 is LGHNA and CDR2 YSLEER. The authors prepared the TCRbeta library with unique molecular identifiers. MiXCR was run by TCRdb on the PCR reads, yielding one entry per CDR3 protein. The data contain roughly 340,000 distinct CDR3 sequences, 16% of them singletons. The material sequenced was PBMCs, mostly from graft donor cells, taken 360 days after TCRalphabeta/CD19-depleted stem cell transplant. J is TRBJ2-7 and V is TRBV4-3; 12 bases are shared with TRBD1. The receptor's source is a male patient under 10 years old who had a stem cell transplant for acute lymphoblastic leukemia, so the T cells may come from the graft donor. The CDR3 nucleotides read TGCGCCAGCAGCCACCAGTGGGACAGGGGGCTCTACGAGCAGTACTTC. Translated: CASSHQWDRGLYEQYF.